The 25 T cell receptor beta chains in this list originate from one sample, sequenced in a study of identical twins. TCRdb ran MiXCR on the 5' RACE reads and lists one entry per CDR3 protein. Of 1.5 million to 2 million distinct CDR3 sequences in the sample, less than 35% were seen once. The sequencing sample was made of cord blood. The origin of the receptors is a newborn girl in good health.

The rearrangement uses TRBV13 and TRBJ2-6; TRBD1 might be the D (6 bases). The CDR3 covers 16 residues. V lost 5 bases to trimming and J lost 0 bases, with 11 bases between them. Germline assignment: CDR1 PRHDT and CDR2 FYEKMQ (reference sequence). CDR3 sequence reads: CASSPWTVSGANVLTF. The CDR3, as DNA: TGTGCCAGCAGCCCGTGGACAGTCTCTGGGGCCAACGTCCTGACTTTC.

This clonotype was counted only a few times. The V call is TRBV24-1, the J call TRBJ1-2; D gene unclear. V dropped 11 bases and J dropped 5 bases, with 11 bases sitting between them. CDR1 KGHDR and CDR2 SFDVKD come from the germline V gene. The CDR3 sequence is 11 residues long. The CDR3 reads CASDLGYGYTF. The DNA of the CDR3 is TGTGCCAGTGATTTGGGGTATGGCTACACCTTC.

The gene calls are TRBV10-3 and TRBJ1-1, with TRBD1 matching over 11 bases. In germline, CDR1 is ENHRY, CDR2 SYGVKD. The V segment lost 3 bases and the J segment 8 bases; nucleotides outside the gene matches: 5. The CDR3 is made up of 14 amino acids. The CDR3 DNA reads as TGTGCCATCAGTGATGGGACAGGGGGGATAGAAGCTTTCTTT. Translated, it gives CAISDGTGGIEAFF.

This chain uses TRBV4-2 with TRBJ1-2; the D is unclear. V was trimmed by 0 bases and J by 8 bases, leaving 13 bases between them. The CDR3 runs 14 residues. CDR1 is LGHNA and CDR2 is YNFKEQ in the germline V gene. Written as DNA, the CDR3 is TGTGCCAGCAGCCAAGATTTACCTTTAGGAGGCTACACCTTC. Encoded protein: CASSQDLPLGGYTF.

The CDR3 spells CSALGAETQYF. The CDR3 DNA follows: TGCAGCGCCCTTGGGGCAGAGACCCAGTACTTC. The rearrangement joins TRBV29-1 to TRBJ2-4; tentatively, D is TRBD1 (5 bases). The end of the DNA fits TRBJ2-5 better, so the J call may be wrong. Germline V gene sequence: CDR1 SQVTM, CDR2 ANQGSEA. This CDR3 has 11 residues.

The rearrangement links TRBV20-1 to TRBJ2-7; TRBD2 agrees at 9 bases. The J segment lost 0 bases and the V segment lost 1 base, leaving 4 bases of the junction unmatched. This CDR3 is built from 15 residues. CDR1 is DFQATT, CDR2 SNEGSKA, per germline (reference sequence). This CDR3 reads CSARVAGALSYEQYF. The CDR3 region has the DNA TGCAGTGCTAGAGTAGCGGGGGCCCTCTCCTACGAGCAGTACTTC.

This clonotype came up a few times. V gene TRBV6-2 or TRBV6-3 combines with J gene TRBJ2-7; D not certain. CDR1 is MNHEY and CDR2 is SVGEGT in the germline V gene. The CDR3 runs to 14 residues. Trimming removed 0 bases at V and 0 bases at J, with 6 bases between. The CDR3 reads CASSYSRYSYEQYF. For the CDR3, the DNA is TGTGCCAGCAGTTACTCCCGGTACTCCTACGAGCAGTACTTC.

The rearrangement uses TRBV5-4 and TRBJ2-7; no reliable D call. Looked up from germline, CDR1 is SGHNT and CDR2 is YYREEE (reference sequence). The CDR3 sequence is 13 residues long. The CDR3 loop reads CALTDRTSYEQYF. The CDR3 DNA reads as TGTGCTCTGACGGATCGGACCTCGTACGAGCAGTACTTC. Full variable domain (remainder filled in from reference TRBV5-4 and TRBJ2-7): ETGVTQSPTHLIKTRGQQVTLRCSSQSGHNTVSWYQQALGQGPQFIFQYYREEENGRGNFPPRFSGLQFPNYSSELNVNALELDDSALYLCALTDRTSYEQYFGPGTRLTVT.

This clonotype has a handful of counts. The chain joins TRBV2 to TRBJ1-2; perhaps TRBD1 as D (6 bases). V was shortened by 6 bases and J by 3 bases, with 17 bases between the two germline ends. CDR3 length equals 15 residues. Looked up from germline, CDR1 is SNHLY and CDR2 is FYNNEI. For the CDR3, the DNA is TGTGCCAGCAGCGTCAGGGGATTTGGGGACTATGGCTACACCTTC. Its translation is CASSVRGFGDYGYTF. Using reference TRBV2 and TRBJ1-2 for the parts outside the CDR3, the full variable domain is EPEVTQTPSHQVTQMGQEVILRCVPISNHLYFYWYRQILGQKVEFLVSFYNNEISEKSEIFDDQFSVERPDGSNFTLKIRSTKLEDSAMYFCASSVRGFGDYGYTFGSGTRLTVV.

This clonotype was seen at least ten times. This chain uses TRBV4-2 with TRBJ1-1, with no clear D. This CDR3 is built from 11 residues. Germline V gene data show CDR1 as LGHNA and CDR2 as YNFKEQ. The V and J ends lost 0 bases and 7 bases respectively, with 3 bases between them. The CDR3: CASSQEGEAFF. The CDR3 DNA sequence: TGTGCCAGCAGCCAAGAGGGTGAAGCTTTCTTT.

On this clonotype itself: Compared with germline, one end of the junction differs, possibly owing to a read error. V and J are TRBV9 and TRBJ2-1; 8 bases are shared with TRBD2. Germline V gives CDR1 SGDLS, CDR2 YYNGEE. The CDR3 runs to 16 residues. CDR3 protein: CASIVNQGTRGNEQFF. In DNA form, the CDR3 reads TGTGCCAGCATCGTAAACCAGGGGACTAGGGGCAATGAGCAGTTCTTC.

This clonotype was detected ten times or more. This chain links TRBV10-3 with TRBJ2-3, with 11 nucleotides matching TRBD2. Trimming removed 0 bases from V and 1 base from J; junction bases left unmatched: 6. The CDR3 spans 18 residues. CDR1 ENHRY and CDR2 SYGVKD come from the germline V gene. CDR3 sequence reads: CAISESRTSGFRTDTQYF. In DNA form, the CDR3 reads TGTGCCATCAGTGAGTCCAGGACTAGCGGGTTCCGCACAGATACGCAGTATTTT.

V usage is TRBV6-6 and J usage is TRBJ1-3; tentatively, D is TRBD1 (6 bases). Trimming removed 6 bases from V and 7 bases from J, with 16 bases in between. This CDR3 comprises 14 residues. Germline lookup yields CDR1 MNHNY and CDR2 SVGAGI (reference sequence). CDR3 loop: CASRKQGLGNTIYF. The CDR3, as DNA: TGTGCCAGCAGAAAACAGGGTCTGGGGAACACCATATATTTT.

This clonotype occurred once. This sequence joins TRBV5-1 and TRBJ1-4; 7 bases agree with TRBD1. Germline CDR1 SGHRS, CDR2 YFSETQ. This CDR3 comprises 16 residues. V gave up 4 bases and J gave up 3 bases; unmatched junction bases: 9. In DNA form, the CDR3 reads TGCGCCAGCAGCAGATCGGACAGGTCGGCTAATGAAAAACTGTTTTTT. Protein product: CASSRSDRSANEKLFF.

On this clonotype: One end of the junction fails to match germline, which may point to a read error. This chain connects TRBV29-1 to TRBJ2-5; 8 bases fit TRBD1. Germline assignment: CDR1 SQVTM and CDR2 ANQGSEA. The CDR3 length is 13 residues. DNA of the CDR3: TGCAGCGTTGCCCCGACAGGGGAAGAGACCCTGTACTTC. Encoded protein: CSVAPTGEETLYF.

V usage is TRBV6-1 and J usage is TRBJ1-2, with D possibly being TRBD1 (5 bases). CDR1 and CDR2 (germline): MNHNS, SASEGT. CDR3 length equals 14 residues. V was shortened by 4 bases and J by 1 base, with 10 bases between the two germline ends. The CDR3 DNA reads TGTGCCAGCAGTGCTGGGACTAATAACTATGGCTACACCTTC. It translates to CASSAGTNNYGYTF.

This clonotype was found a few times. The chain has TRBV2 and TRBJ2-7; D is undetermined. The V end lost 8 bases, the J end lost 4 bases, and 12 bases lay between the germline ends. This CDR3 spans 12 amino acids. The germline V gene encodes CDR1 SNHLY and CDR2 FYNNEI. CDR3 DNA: TGTGCCAGCCGCGGAGCGCGGTACGAGCAGTACTTC. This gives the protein CASRGARYEQYF.

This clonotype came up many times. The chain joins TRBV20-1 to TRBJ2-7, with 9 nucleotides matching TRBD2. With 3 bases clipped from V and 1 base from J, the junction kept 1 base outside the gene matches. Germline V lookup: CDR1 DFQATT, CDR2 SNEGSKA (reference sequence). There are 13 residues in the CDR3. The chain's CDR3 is CSASGLASYEQYF. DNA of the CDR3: TGCAGTGCTAGTGGACTAGCGTCCTACGAGCAGTACTTC.

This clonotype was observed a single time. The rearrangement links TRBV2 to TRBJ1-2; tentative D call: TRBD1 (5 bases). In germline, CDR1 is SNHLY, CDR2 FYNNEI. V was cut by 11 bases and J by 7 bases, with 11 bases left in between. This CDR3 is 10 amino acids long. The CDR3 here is CACYGGGYTF. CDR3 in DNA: TGTGCCTGCTACGGGGGTGGCTACACCTTC.

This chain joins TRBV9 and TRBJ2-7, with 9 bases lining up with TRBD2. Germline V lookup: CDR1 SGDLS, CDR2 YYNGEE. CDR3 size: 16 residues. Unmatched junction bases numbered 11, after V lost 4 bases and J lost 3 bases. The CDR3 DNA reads TGTGCCAGCAGCCCCTCCTCTAGCGGGACCCTCTACGAGCAGTACTTC. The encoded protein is CASSPSSSGTLYEQYF.

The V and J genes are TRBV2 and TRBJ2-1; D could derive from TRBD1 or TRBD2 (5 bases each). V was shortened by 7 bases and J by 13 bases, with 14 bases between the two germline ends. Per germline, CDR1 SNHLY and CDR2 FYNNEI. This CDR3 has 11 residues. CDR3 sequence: CASTRDRGQFF. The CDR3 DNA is TGTGCCAGCACCCGGGATAGGGGTCAGTTCTTC.

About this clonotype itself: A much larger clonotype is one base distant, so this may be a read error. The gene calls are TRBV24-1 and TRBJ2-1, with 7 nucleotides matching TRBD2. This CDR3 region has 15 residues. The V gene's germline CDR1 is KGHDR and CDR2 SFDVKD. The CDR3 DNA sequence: TGTGCCACCAGTGATTTCAGCGGGACCTACAATGAGCAGTCCTTC. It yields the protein CATSDFSGTYNEQSF.

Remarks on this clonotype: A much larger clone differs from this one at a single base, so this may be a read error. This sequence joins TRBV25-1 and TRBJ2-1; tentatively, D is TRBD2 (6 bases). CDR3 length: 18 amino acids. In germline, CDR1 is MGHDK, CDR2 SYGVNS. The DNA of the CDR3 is TGTGCCAGCAATGAAGTCTCCCCCATAGCCCCGGGGGACAATGAGCAGTTCTTC. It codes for CASNEVSPIAPGDNEQFF. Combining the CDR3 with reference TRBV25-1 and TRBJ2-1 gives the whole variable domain EADIYQTPRYLVIGTGKKITLECSQTMGHDKMYWYQQDPGMELHLIHYSYGVNSTEKGDLSSESTVSRIRTEHFPLTLESARPSHTSQYLCASNEVSPIAPGDNEQFFGPGTRLTVL.

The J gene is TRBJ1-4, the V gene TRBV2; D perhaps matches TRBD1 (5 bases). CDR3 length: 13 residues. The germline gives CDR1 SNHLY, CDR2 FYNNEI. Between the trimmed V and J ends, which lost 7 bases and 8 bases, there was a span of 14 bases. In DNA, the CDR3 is TGTGCCAGCACGAGGGGCACAAAAGAAAAACTGTTTTTT. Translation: CASTRGTKEKLFF. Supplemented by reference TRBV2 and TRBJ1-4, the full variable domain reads EPEVTQTPSHQVTQMGQEVILRCVPISNHLYFYWYRQILGQKVEFLVSFYNNEISEKSEIFDDQFSVERPDGSNFTLKIRSTKLEDSAMYFCASTRGTKEKLFFGSGTQLSVL.

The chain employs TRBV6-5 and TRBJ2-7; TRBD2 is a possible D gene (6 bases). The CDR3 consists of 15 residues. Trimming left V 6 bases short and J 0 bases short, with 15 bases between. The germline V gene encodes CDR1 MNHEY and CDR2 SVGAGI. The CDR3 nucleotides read TGTGCCAGCAGCCAAGCAGCGGGCTTCTCCTACGAGCAGTACTTC. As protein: CASSQAAGFSYEQYF.